This T cell receptor beta chain is from a study of identical twins. Germline CDR1 reads SGHVS; CDR2 reads FNYEAQ. CDR3 size: 16 residues. V trimming: 5 bases; J trimming: 0 bases; junction bases outside the gene matches: 5. This clonotype was counted between two and nine times. TCRdb recomputed calls from the 5' RACE reads with MiXCR, one row per CDR3 protein. The table includes 500,000 to 650,000 distinct CDR3 sequences, around 7.5% detected once. This same sample was also taken into another study, of yellow fever vaccine responses in identical twins.

The TCR originated in a woman between 18 and 30 years old in good health. The sequencing sample was made of PBMCs. V is TRBV7-6 and J is TRBJ2-3; 10 positions match TRBD2. The CDR3 loop is CASSQKREGSTDTQYF. The CDR3 nucleotides are TGTGCCAGCAGCCAAAAGCGGGAGGGGAGCACAGATACGCAGTATTTT.